This T cell receptor beta chain was sequenced in a study of cytomegalovirus exposure and HLA in healthy donors. 13 Jbeta primers and 60 Vbeta primers were used for the PCR. Using immunoSEQ multiplex PCR, the repertoire was profiled, and TCRdb retains in-frame clones only, with some absent. The sample yields more than 110,000 clones, approximately 84% seen once. In germline, CDR1 is MDHEN, CDR2 SYDVKM. The CDR3 is 15 residues long. With 2 bases removed from V and 2 bases from J, the gap between germline ends came to 12 bases. Sequenced: PBMCs. The V and J genes are TRBV28 and TRBJ1-2; TRBD1 might be the D (6 bases). This clonotype was sampled from a man aged 25 to 45 in good health and CMV-seropositive. The CDR3 DNA is TGTGCCAGCAGTTTAGGAACCACAGGGAACTATGGCTACACCTTC. Encoded protein: CASSLGTTGNYGYTF.